The TCR beta chain described here comes from a study of patients and donors after allogeneic stem cell transplantation. Trimming shortened V by 5 bases and J by 8 bases, and 19 bases separated the two germline ends. The CDR3 has 15 residues. This clonotype turned up a few times. TCRdb passed the RT-PCR reads through MiXCR, listing each CDR3 protein once. In the table there are roughly 180,000 distinct CDR3 sequences, roughly 40% of which are singletons. This receptor was obtained from a human donor who was either an allogeneic HSCT recipient or a stem cell or donor lymphocyte infusion donor (not recorded which). It is not recorded whose cells these are; they may come from a transplant donor. The sequenced sample was blood, either unsorted or a sorted T cell fraction (not recorded which). The chain has TRBV12-3 or TRBV12-4 and TRBJ2-1; perhaps D is TRBD1 or TRBD2 (5 bases each). Written as DNA, the CDR3 is TGTGCCAGCAGTCGAGGGGAAGCGCACGGGTATGAGCAGTTCTTC. It yields the protein CASSRGEAHGYEQFF.